Shown below are 10 T cell receptor beta chains from a single sample sequenced in a study of radiotherapy plus CTLA-4 blockade in lung cancer. The method was immunoSEQ multiplex PCR; TCRdb's version includes in-frame clones alone and lacks a portion of them. The table lists approximately 77,000 clones, around 80% of them singletons, with 0.79% in the top ten. Sample: peripheral blood, taken from a patient treated with radiotherapy plus ipilimumab. Receptor source: a human donor with non-small cell lung cancer who had stable disease on radiotherapy plus ipilimumab.

The V and J genes are TRBV6-5 and TRBJ2-1, with D perhaps TRBD1 (6 bases). Germline V gene data show CDR1 as MNHEY and CDR2 as SVGAGI. Trimming shortened V by 5 bases and J by 10 bases, and 15 bases separated the two germline ends. The CDR3 consists of 13 residues. CDR3 region: CASSLTGSLEQFF. Written as DNA, the CDR3 is TGTGCCAGCAGTCTTACAGGGTCACTAGAGCAGTTCTTC.

As concerns this clone: Other nucleotide sequences in the sample specify the same CDR3. V gene TRBV6-1 combines with J gene TRBJ2-5, with D tentatively TRBD2 (6 bases). The germline V gene encodes CDR1 MNHNS and CDR2 SASEGT. V gave up 7 bases and J gave up 4 bases, with 16 bases separating them. This CDR3 comprises 14 residues. CDR3 residues: CASTGVLGRETQYF. CDR3 nucleotides: TGTGCCAGCACGGGGGTACTAGGGCGAGAGACCCAGTACTTC.

The CDR3 DNA reads as TGTGCCAGCAGCTTAGCCACTGAGCAGTTCTTC. It codes for CASSLATEQFF. V is TRBV7-9 and J is TRBJ2-1; D is uncertain. Germline assignment: CDR1 SEHNR and CDR2 FQNEAQ (reference sequence). Deletions cut 0 bases from V and 9 bases from J, with 3 bases between. The CDR3 covers 11 residues.

About this clone itself: The junction departs from germline at one end; a sequencing error may be responsible. The chain uses TRBV6-1 and TRBJ1-2; unclear D gene. Germline-derived CDR1 and CDR2 are MNHNS and SASEGT. This CDR3 is 11 amino acids long. The CDR3 is CASSENDYVFF. The CDR3 DNA is TGTGCCAGCAGTGAAAACGACTATGTATTCTTC.

This rearrangement joins TRBV27 to TRBJ2-7; D is unresolved. V was pared by 8 bases and J by 2 bases, with 10 bases between. This CDR3 contains 12 residues. Germline-derived CDR1 and CDR2 are MNHEY and SMNVEV (reference sequence). The CDR3 DNA follows: TGTGCCAGCCGGTACGGGCCCTACGAGCAGTACTTC. It specifies CASRYGPYEQYF.

V usage is TRBV28 and J usage is TRBJ2-5; D not certain. Germline V gives CDR1 MDHEN, CDR2 SYDVKM. The CDR3 is 15 residues long. The germline V and J ends were trimmed by 5 bases and 5 bases, with 18 bases remaining between them. CDR3 sequence (DNA): TGTGCCAGCAGTAGCCTCCAAAGGGATGGGGAGACCCAGTACTTC. It specifies CASSSLQRDGETQYF.

This sequence joins TRBV5-6 and TRBJ1-2; D gene uncertain. The CDR3 spans 12 residues. The V end lost 1 base, the J end lost 7 bases, and 8 bases lay between the germline ends. CDR1 is SGHDT, CDR2 YYEEEE, per germline. CDR3: CASSLRRGGYTF. CDR3 DNA sequence: TGTGCCAGCAGCTTGCGACGAGGTGGCTACACCTTC.

The chain uses TRBV7-2 and TRBJ2-3; 8 bases are a match to TRBD2. The CDR3 is 16 amino acids. V gave up 5 bases and J gave up 1 base; unmatched junction bases: 8. The V gene's germline CDR1 is SGHTA and CDR2 FQGNSA. In nucleotides, the CDR3 is TGTGCCAGCAGCCCACGACTAGCGATCCGCACAGATACGCAGTATTTT. Its translation is CASSPRLAIRTDTQYF. The full variable domain, rest sourced from reference TRBV7-2 and TRBJ2-3, is GAGVSQSPSNKVTEKGKDVELRCDPISGHTALYWYRQSLGQGLEFLIYFQGNSAPDKSGLPSDRFSAERTGGSVSTLTIQRTQQEDSAVYLCASSPRLAIRTDTQYFGPGTRLTVL.

The chain has TRBV5-1 and TRBJ2-1; 10 bases are a match to TRBD2. Germline-derived CDR1 and CDR2 are SGHRS and YFSETQ. V gave up 5 bases and J gave up 4 bases; unmatched junction bases: 6. The CDR3 covers 15 residues. The CDR3 DNA reads TGCGCCAGCAGAGAAGCGGGGGGGCCATACAATGAGCAGTTCTTC. Protein product: CASREAGGPYNEQFF.

The rearrangement joins TRBV11-2 to TRBJ2-3; 9 bases are a match to TRBD1. With V trimmed by 3 bases and J by 5 bases, 6 bases remained unmatched. The CDR3 has 15 residues. Germline loops: CDR1 SGHAT, CDR2 FQNNGV. CDR3 in amino acids: CASSFRTGGRDTQYF. The DNA for the CDR3 is TGTGCCAGCAGCTTCCGCACAGGGGGCAGAGATACGCAGTATTTT. Variable domain in full (rest from reference TRBV11-2 and TRBJ2-3): EAGVAQSPRYKIIEKRQSVAFWCNPISGHATLYWYQQILGQGPKLLIQFQNNGVVDDSQLPKDRFSAERLKGVDSTLKIQPAKLEDSAVYLCASSFRTGGRDTQYFGPGTRLTVL.